The rows below give T cell receptor beta chains drawn from one sample of a study of T cells in tuberculosis. Sequencing was performed with immunoSEQ multiplex PCR; in TCRdb, only in-frame clones are kept and a portion is missing. This table holds around 33,000 clones, 85% to 95% found once. Sequencing was performed on PBMCs. These TCRs come from a donor aged 5 to 30 with latent tuberculosis or without tuberculosis infection. Some clones in this sample may be carry-over from other donors' samples. The CDR3 runs from the conserved cysteine through the conserved F or W. A D gene is named only where the DNA matches it firmly. Not every row has a clone size; where given, it reads once, few, many or a size class.

v_call: TRBV25-1
j_call: TRBJ2-1
d_call: TRBD2
clone_size: -
cdr3_nt: TGTGCCAGCAGTGGGACTCGGGGGGCCTACAATGAGCAGTTCTTC
cdr3_aa: CASSGTRGAYNEQFF

v_call: TRBV9
j_call: TRBJ2-3
d_call: TRBD2
clone_size: -
cdr3_nt: TGTGCCAGCAGCGAACCGGGGGGGGGCACAGATACGCAGTATTTT
cdr3_aa: CASSEPGGGTDTQYF

v_call: TRBV27
j_call: TRBJ2-7
d_call: -
clone_size: -
cdr3_nt: TGTGCCAGCAGTTTATTCGCAGGGACCTACGAGCAGTACTTC
cdr3_aa: CASSLFAGTYEQYF

v_call: TRBV27
j_call: TRBJ2-3
d_call: -
clone_size: -
cdr3_nt: TGTGCCAGCAGTCCAAGCTTAGACACAGATACGCAGTATTTT
cdr3_aa: CASSPSLDTDTQYF

v_call: TRBV6-1
j_call: TRBJ1-2
d_call: -
clone_size: -
cdr3_nt: TGTGCCAGCAGTGAATCGCTATTGGGCTACACCTTC
cdr3_aa: CASSESLLGYTF

v_call: TRBV7-2
j_call: TRBJ1-2
d_call: TRBD1
clone_size: -
cdr3_nt: TGTGCCAGCAGCTTCGACAGGGCGGGCTATGGCTACACCTTC
cdr3_aa: CASSFDRAGYGYTF

v_call: TRBV6-5
j_call: TRBJ2-2
d_call: -
clone_size: -
cdr3_nt: TGTGCCAGCGGGGGCAGGATAAACACCGGGGAGCTGTTTTTT
cdr3_aa: CASGGRINTGELFF

v_call: TRBV5-1
j_call: TRBJ2-1
d_call: TRBD2
clone_size: -
cdr3_nt: TGCGCCAGCAGCTTCCCCGGGAGGGCCGCCTACAATGAGCAGTTCTTC
cdr3_aa: CASSFPGRAAYNEQFF

v_call: TRBV7-8
j_call: TRBJ1-2
d_call: TRBD1
clone_size: -
cdr3_nt: TGTGCCAGCAGCTTAGCGCGGATACTGACAGGGAAGAACTATGGCTACACCTTC
cdr3_aa: CASSLARILTGKNYGYTF

v_call: TRBV4-1
j_call: TRBJ1-5
d_call: TRBD1
clone_size: once
cdr3_nt: TGCGCCAGCAGCCAAGATTACCCCGGGACAGGGTACGGTCAGCCCCAGCATTTT
cdr3_aa: CASSQDYPGTGYGQPQHF

v_call: TRBV2
j_call: TRBJ1-5
d_call: -
clone_size: -
cdr3_nt: TGTGCCAGCAGTGTTGAGGTGAATCAGCCCCAGCATTTT
cdr3_aa: CASSVEVNQPQHF

v_call: TRBV27
j_call: TRBJ1-2
d_call: -
clone_size: -
cdr3_nt: TGTGCCAGCAGTCCTCAGGTGGGACTCGGTGGCTACACCTTC
cdr3_aa: CASSPQVGLGGYTF

v_call: TRBV2
j_call: TRBJ1-3
d_call: -
clone_size: -
cdr3_nt: TGTGCCAGCCGCTTCCAAGGGGCTGGAAACACCATATATTTT
cdr3_aa: CASRFQGAGNTIYF

v_call: TRBV27
j_call: TRBJ1-2
d_call: -
clone_size: -
cdr3_nt: TGTGCCAGCAGTTTATTAGAAGGGAGTGGCTACACCTTC
cdr3_aa: CASSLLEGSGYTF

v_call: TRBV12-5
j_call: TRBJ1-2
d_call: -
clone_size: once
cdr3_nt: TGTGCTAGTGGTTTCCCACAGGGCTATGGCTACACCTTC
cdr3_aa: CASGFPQGYGYTF

v_call: TRBV18
j_call: TRBJ1-1
d_call: TRBD1
clone_size: -
cdr3_nt: TGTGCCAGCTCACTTATCGACAGGGTGAACACTGAAGCTTTCTTT
cdr3_aa: CASSLIDRVNTEAFF

v_call: TRBV5-1
j_call: TRBJ2-3
d_call: TRBD2
clone_size: -
cdr3_nt: TGCGCCAGCAGCTTGGTGGCTAGCGGGAGGGAGGTGACAGATACGCAGTATTTT
cdr3_aa: CASSLVASGREVTDTQYF

v_call: TRBV2
j_call: TRBJ1-5
d_call: -
clone_size: -
cdr3_nt: TGTGCCAGCAGTGCTGCAGGCTATAGCAATCAGCCCCAGCATTTT
cdr3_aa: CASSAAGYSNQPQHF

v_call: TRBV2
j_call: TRBJ2-2
d_call: -
clone_size: few
cdr3_nt: TGTGCCAGTTCCGTTGACAGGAACACCGGGGAGCTGTTTTTT
cdr3_aa: CASSVDRNTGELFF

v_call: TRBV5-1
j_call: TRBJ1-1
d_call: TRBD1
clone_size: -
cdr3_nt: TGCGCCAGCAGCTTGGGACAGGGGAGGACTGAAGCTTTCTTT
cdr3_aa: CASSLGQGRTEAFF

v_call: TRBV5-5
j_call: TRBJ1-2
d_call: -
clone_size: -
cdr3_nt: TGTGCCAGCAGCTTGGGGTGGGGAGCGAACTATGGCTACACCTTC
cdr3_aa: CASSLGWGANYGYTF

v_call: TRBV11-2
j_call: TRBJ2-7
d_call: TRBD2
clone_size: once
cdr3_nt: TGTGCCAGCAGCCCCATCGGGACTAGCGGGGGGCTTAGCTCCTACGAGCAGTACTTC
cdr3_aa: CASSPIGTSGGLSSYEQYF

v_call: TRBV9
j_call: TRBJ2-1
d_call: TRBD2
clone_size: -
cdr3_nt: TGTGCCAGCAGCGTAGGGGTACTAGCGGGACGCAATGAGCAGTTCTTC
cdr3_aa: CASSVGVLAGRNEQFF

v_call: TRBV18
j_call: TRBJ2-3
d_call: -
clone_size: -
cdr3_nt: TGTGCCAGCTCACCGGGAGGAGGCCGGGATACGCAGTATTTT
cdr3_aa: CASSPGGGRDTQYF

v_call: TRBV4-1
j_call: TRBJ2-7
d_call: TRBD2
clone_size: -
cdr3_nt: TGCGCCAGCAGCCAAGAAGCGGGACTTTCCTACGAGCAGTACTTC
cdr3_aa: CASSQEAGLSYEQYF

v_call: TRBV27
j_call: TRBJ2-5
d_call: -
clone_size: -
cdr3_nt: TGTGCCAGCGTAGGGGCAGGGGAGACCCAGTACTTC
cdr3_aa: CASVGAGETQYF

v_call: TRBV5-1
j_call: TRBJ1-3
d_call: -
clone_size: -
cdr3_nt: TGCGCCAGCAGCAAAGAGGACAACTCTGGAAACACCATATATTTT
cdr3_aa: CASSKEDNSGNTIYF

v_call: TRBV2
j_call: TRBJ1-1
d_call: -
clone_size: -
cdr3_nt: TGTGCCAGCACTCAAATAGTGGAGGGCACTGAAGCTTTCTTT
cdr3_aa: CASTQIVEGTEAFF

v_call: TRBV11-2
j_call: TRBJ2-3
d_call: TRBD2
clone_size: -
cdr3_nt: TGTGCCAGCAGCTTCACTAGCGGGGGTATCGCAGATACGCAGTATTTT
cdr3_aa: CASSFTSGGIADTQYF

v_call: TRBV19
j_call: TRBJ2-3
d_call: -
clone_size: -
cdr3_nt: TGTGCCAGTAGTTGGGCAGGGCCCACAGATACGCAGTATTTT
cdr3_aa: CASSWAGPTDTQYF

v_call: TRBV28
j_call: TRBJ2-7
d_call: -
clone_size: -
cdr3_nt: TGTGCCAGCAGTGACCCGGGGGAGCAGTACTTC
cdr3_aa: CASSDPGEQYF

v_call: TRBV4-1
j_call: TRBJ1-1
d_call: TRBD1
clone_size: -
cdr3_nt: TGCGCCAGCAGCCAAGCGTCCACAGGGGAGTTCACTGAAGCTTTCTTT
cdr3_aa: CASSQASTGEFTEAFF

v_call: TRBV5-4
j_call: TRBJ1-1
d_call: TRBD1
clone_size: -
cdr3_nt: TGTGCCAGCAGCAACGCGGGACAGATGAACACTGAAGCTTTCTTT
cdr3_aa: CASSNAGQMNTEAFF

v_call: TRBV5-1
j_call: TRBJ1-1
d_call: -
clone_size: -
cdr3_nt: TGCGCCAGCAGCTTCGCAGGGAACACTGAAGCTTTCTTT
cdr3_aa: CASSFAGNTEAFF

v_call: TRBV4-2
j_call: TRBJ2-7
d_call: -
clone_size: -
cdr3_nt: TGTGCCAGCAGCCCCGACAGGAGCTACGAGCAGTACTTC
cdr3_aa: CASSPDRSYEQYF

v_call: TRBV4-1
j_call: TRBJ2-7
d_call: -
clone_size: -
cdr3_nt: TGCGCCAGCAGCCGCTACCCAACGGGGGACAGCTCCTACGAGCAGTACTTC
cdr3_aa: CASSRYPTGDSSYEQYF

v_call: TRBV2
j_call: TRBJ1-1
d_call: -
clone_size: -
cdr3_nt: TGTGCCAGCACCTCCGCAGGGGACACTGAAGCTTTCTTT
cdr3_aa: CASTSAGDTEAFF

v_call: TRBV11-2
j_call: TRBJ1-2
d_call: TRBD1
clone_size: -
cdr3_nt: TGTGCCAGCAGCTTAGATGGACAGGGTAGCGGCTACACCTTC
cdr3_aa: CASSLDGQGSGYTF

v_call: TRBV7-6
j_call: TRBJ2-1
d_call: TRBD2
clone_size: -
cdr3_nt: TGTGCCAGCAGATTGACTAGCGGGGTGGGGAATGAGCAGTTCTTC
cdr3_aa: CASRLTSGVGNEQFF

v_call: TRBV7-2
j_call: TRBJ2-7
d_call: -
clone_size: -
cdr3_nt: TGTGCCAGCAGCTATTCAGTATTAAGTCTCTACGAGCAGTACTTC
cdr3_aa: CASSYSVLSLYEQYF

v_call: TRBV14
j_call: TRBJ2-7
d_call: -
clone_size: -
cdr3_nt: TGTGCCAGCAGCCAAGGCGGGGGCCCCCTGGAGCAGTACTTC
cdr3_aa: CASSQGGGPLEQYF